This TCR beta chain was profiled in a study of cytomegalovirus exposure and HLA in healthy donors (dated by TCRdb to 2016 to 2017). Concerning the study at large: In an earlier analysis of 587 of the donors, 250 to 350 Gb of sequence data and approximately 100 million unique TCR beta sequences from roughly 200 million T cells were reported. The number of typed donors differed by locus: roughly 629-630 for A, B, C, DRB1 and DQB1; some 540 for DQA1; approximately 600 for DPA1; and 400 to 480 for DPB1. In the later analysis, no new phenotypic data were used to find candidate immune exposures; instead, reliance was placed on TCR beta sequences and their occurrence across donors. Both class I and class II loci were covered by HLA typing, at four-digit resolution. Donor age, sex, ethnicity and CMV serostatus were collected together with the repertoire data. In a later genetic analysis, genome-wide SNP genotypes for about three fifths of the roughly 670 donors were used, and that subset was treated as a discovery cohort. To decide whether each TCR beta V gene segment behaved as functional or pseudogenic, an earlier analysis of 587 of the donors relied on high-throughput TCR beta sequencing. All discovery cohort repertoires had been generated using a single sequencing platform. Besides the first cohort of approximately 710 subjects, a separate validation cohort made up of 120 different subjects was used. The study combined high-throughput TCR immunosequencing, statistical association of individual TCRs with disease status, and machine learning to predict cytomegalovirus infection status. The study aimed to test whether cataloging public T cell receptors could reveal signatures of past pathogen exposure. Because of strong linkage in the cohort, roughly 5 DR-DQ haplotypes were treated as single units for association and clustering. A later analysis re-examined previously published TCR beta repertoires from about 700 donors and added high-resolution HLA genotyping to investigate patterns of TCR occurrence. Roughly 300 gigabases of sequencing data and tens of millions of unique TCR sequences were included in an early release covering several hundred HLA-typed donors. Among about 390 genotyped donors of the cohort, an average of 235,054 unique TCR beta nucleotide sequences were sequenced per donor, around a sixth of them non-productive. Of the approximately 370 genotyped donors, 81% were placed in the genetic ancestry cluster associated with self-reported Caucasian donors. Using immunosequencing, the study profiled T cell repertoires from 550 to 750 subjects and related those repertoires to cytomegalovirus serostatus.

Library construction relied on the immunoSEQ multiplex PCR assay. The multiplex PCR relied on a mix of 60 forward primers for TCR Vbeta segments and 13 reverse primers for TCR Jbeta segments. Amplification of the CDR3 region of rearranged TCR beta genes was performed with a multiplex PCR assay on genomic DNA. The amplified TCR beta libraries were sequenced on the Illumina HiSeq System as 87-base-pair reads. Turning to the authors' computational methods: A later analysis counted 65 million to 90 million unique TCR beta chains across the 600 to 850 repertoires, and some 11 million of these chains were shared by at least two donors. Raw reads were error-corrected and collapsed into unique sequences by a nearest-neighbor algorithm in which closely related sequences were merged to remove PCR and sequencing errors. V, D and J gene segments were assigned by aligning CDR3 sequences to IMGT reference sequences. For a sequence to be retained, a match of at least six nucleotides was required to both a V gene segment and a J gene segment. A rearrangement was called productive if the CDR3 had no stop codons and remained in frame with V and J, and every other rearrangement was called non-productive. CDR3 was defined according to IMGT convention as the region running from the second conserved V-encoded cysteine to the conserved J-encoded phenylalanine. Sequences without an unambiguous match to a single V gene segment were excluded from the earlier analysis of several hundred of the donors. In an earlier analysis of 587 of the donors, V segments were called functional above 56.7% productive rearrangements and were called segregating when the between-donor standard deviation exceeded 5%. A statistical classification framework was developed to diagnose cytomegalovirus status using the catalog of TCR beta chain sequences. In a later analysis, V and J genes were assigned by comparing TCR nucleotide sequences against IMGT/GENE-DB human TR gene sequences. Using the TCRdist pipeline, a later analysis assigned CDR3 sequences along with most-parsimonious VDJ recombination scenarios. In a later analysis, every TCR beta chain was defined by the combination of its CDR3 amino acid sequence and its V-gene family, and reads without a unique V-gene family were dropped. In a later analysis, fewer than 600 highly shared, low-generation-probability nucleotide sequences were removed to address suspected cross-contamination and a sequencing artifact. For each public chain, a later analysis derived a clonal expansion index from normalized ranks of inferred template counts within each repertoire. In a later analysis, generation probabilities were computed with a VDJ recombination model fitted to out-of-frame rearrangements, and the resulting probabilities were checked against IGoR. In a later analysis, TCR-TCR, TCR-HLA and TCR-CMV co-occurrence was scored with hypergeometric tests, and a repertoire-size bias correction was applied to TCR pairs. In a later analysis, false discovery rates were estimated by permuting HLA or CMV assignments 20 times. In a later analysis, co-occurring TCRs were grouped using DBSCAN, and TCRdist sequence similarity was added for clustering within HLA-allele-positive subsets. Repertoires with fewer than 30,000 or more than 120,000 public chains, plus five repertoires with anomalous nucleotide sharing, were excluded from co-occurrence clustering. This is the immuneACCESS table as TCRdb keeps it, with only in-frame sequences that have V and J called. A part of the clones is gone; compared with another copy, unresolved V genes explain less than half, and the rest is unexplained. V and J calls and clone size are given by that table; D and trimming were obtained from the DNA. In this sample the table shows some 170,000 clones, around 80% of which occur a single time. The top ten clones comprise 3.7% of the sample.

On this clone itself: Which antigen it targets is not known. No base quality values were provided; no much bigger clone lies one nucleotide off.

Here is what the overall study found, with its caveats: The earlier analysis of almost 600 of the donors excluded around 17 rarely observed V segments, including chromosome 9 orphons, because counts were too low. This cohort had only TCR beta chains sequenced, and the lack of alpha or paired-chain data limited which features could be detected. Sequencing depth was assumed to be roughly uniform across donors in the presence/absence analyses, though that assumption may not hold. In a later analysis, HLA-associated TCR beta chains showed more clonal expansion and lower generation probabilities than non-associated chains that were equally common. A later genetic analysis associated a missense DCLRE1C variant with V-gene and J-gene trimming of TCR beta chains, and an independent cohort replicated the association. In an earlier analysis of over 550 of the donors, most TCR beta V segments were observed in productive rearrangements about 90% or about 30% of the time, broadly matching IMGT annotations. Several of the top co-occurrence clusters appeared to be linked to parvovirus B19, influenza, CMV and Epstein-Barr virus, according to a later analysis. A further reported finding was that TCR beta sequences accurately predicted the HLA-A and HLA-B alleles for most subjects in the first cohort. A cluster of highly shared sequence variants was judged likely to represent a technical artifact of the sequencing pipeline. Linkage disequilibrium might explain the correlated functional status among segregating V segments, but an unknown experimental factor could not be excluded. A total of 150 or so TCR beta chains were listed by the study as associated with cytomegalovirus. The only immune exposure information available for the cohort was CMV serostatus. When HLA alleles, especially DR and DQ, strongly co-occurred, attributing TCR associations to individual alleles was difficult. Most TCR sequences were seen in very few donors, while some public TCRs were found in many individuals. At a false discovery rate of 0.05, a later analysis linked 15,000 to 20,000 TCR beta sequences to specific HLA alleles. According to a later genetic analysis, donors in an Asian-associated ancestry cluster had fewer N-insertions in productive TCRs than the approximately 670-donor mean. A few of the identified cytomegalovirus-associated TCR beta chains were confirmed in vitro to be specific for cytomegalovirus antigens. In a later analysis, most CMV-associated TCR beta chains were found to appear HLA-restricted, with HLA associations seemingly driven largely by CMV exposure. Because HLA typing was unavailable for some donors at each locus, only the typed subset was used in association tests. According to the authors, the approach could potentially be generalized to other disease states and immunological phenotypes. In a later analysis, TCR association rates were found to vary across HLA loci, with the most associated TCRs seen for DRB1 alleles and the fewest for HLA-C alleles. In both the original and validation cohorts, the classifier was reported to diagnose cytomegalovirus status with high specificity and sensitivity.

The cohort consisted of 670 or so healthy bone marrow donors. All cohort members were sampled while nominally healthy, although unrecorded immune exposures were likely present. The donor was CMV seropositive and was included in the group of some 290 seropositive cohort members. A peripheral blood sample was collected from each donor, and TCR beta sequencing was performed on peripheral blood mononuclear cells. Genomic DNA extraction from the blood cell samples was performed with the Qiagen DNeasy Blood Extraction Kit. The receptor was isolated from a woman aged 55-70 years in good health and CMV-seropositive. Sequenced input: PBMCs.

Here is the DNA: TGTGCCAGCAGCTTAGGTCAACCGGGACTCTCGAGGTTCTTC. Its protein product is CASSLGQPGLSRFF. This receptor chain uses TRBV11-3 and TRBJ2-1; the D gene is perhaps TRBD2, from 6 matching bases. Via the germline V gene, CDR1 is SGHNT and CDR2 YENEEA. V is clipped by 1 base and J by 15 bases, and the sequence between their germline boundaries is 19 bases long. The CDR3, cysteine through phenylalanine, is 14 amino acids long. Kept here is only the CDR3 DNA, which spans 42 bases and is read in frame from base 1.